This T cell receptor (beta chain) was recovered during a study of Graves' ophthalmopathy and Graves' hyperthyroidism. Study-wide points: Most expanded clonotypes from thyroid (those above 0.001 frequency) were also found in blood.

Using RNA transcripts, the TCR beta CDR3 regions were amplified. First-round RT-PCR relied on HTBI primers, and a second-round multiplex PCR came next. One entry per CDR3 protein results from TCRdb running MiXCR on the multiplex PCR reads. There are over a million distinct CDR3 sequences in the sample; about 36% occur only once, and over 8.5% lies in the top ten. Per germline, CDR1 MDHEN and CDR2 SYDVKM. Trimming at V came to 6 bases and at J to 6 bases, leaving 8 bases not matched to a gene. The CDR3 spans 15 residues. Of note for this clonotype: Antigen specificity is unknown.

Lactation, pregnancy, uncontrolled infections and other autoimmune diseases were all grounds for excluding patients. The diagnosis was founded upon clinical symptoms, serum thyroxine, TRAb, thyroid ultrasound and orbital computed tomography. V is TRBV28 and J is TRBJ1-4, with TRBD1 matching 9 bases. The sequencing input was peripheral blood or thyroid tissue (not recorded which). The clonotype originates from an adult man with Graves' hyperthyroidism. CDR3: CASRPDRGWDEKLFF. The CDR3 nucleotides are TGTGCCAGCAGGCCGGACAGGGGTTGGGATGAAAAACTGTTTTTT.